Listed below are T cell receptor beta chains from one sample, sequenced in a study of post-analysis software for immune sequencing data. From the PCR reads, TCRdb called clonotypes with MiXCR, one entry per CDR3 protein. Altogether roughly 600,000 distinct CDR3 sequences are present, roughly 40% being singletons, with the ten largest covering roughly 1.8%. The sequencing input was blood. Receptors originate from a girl between 5 and 17 years old with multiple sclerosis. Each CDR3 is given with its conserved first and last residue. Each record gives: clone size, V gene, D gene, J gene, CDR3 protein, CDR3 DNA. A D gene is named only where the DNA matches it firmly. The size of a clone is reported for some rows only, either as once, few or many, or as a class for expanded clones.

clone size: few
V gene: TRBV6-5
D gene: -
J gene: TRBJ1-1
CDR3 protein: CASSYRAGTEAFF
CDR3 DNA: TGTGCCAGCAGTTACAGGGCGGGCACTGAAGCTTTCTTT

clone size: few
V gene: TRBV29-1
D gene: -
J gene: TRBJ1-2
CDR3 protein: CSVEDARGHGHTF
CDR3 DNA: TGCAGCGTTGAAGATGCCAGAGGTCATGGCCACACCTTC

clone size: -
V gene: TRBV12-3/TRBV12-4
D gene: -
J gene: TRBJ2-1
CDR3 protein: CAGSTRDSAYNEQFF
CDR3 DNA: TGTGCCGGCAGTACCCGGGACTCTGCTTACAATGAGCAGTTCTTC

clone size: once
V gene: TRBV11-2
D gene: TRBD2
J gene: TRBJ2-7
CDR3 protein: CASTLSGPSYEQYF
CDR3 DNA: TGTGCCAGCACCCTTAGCGGGCCATCCTACGAGCAGTACTTC

clone size: -
V gene: TRBV14
D gene: TRBD1
J gene: TRBJ2-7
CDR3 protein: CASSQIRGRQYF
CDR3 DNA: TGTGCCAGCAGCCAGATCAGGGGGAGGCAGTACTTC

clone size: once
V gene: TRBV5-4
D gene: TRBD1
J gene: TRBJ1-6
CDR3 protein: CASSPRGSDSPLHF
CDR3 DNA: TGTGCCAGCAGCCCCAGGGGGTCTGATTCACCCCTCCACTTT

clone size: -
V gene: TRBV7-9
D gene: TRBD1
J gene: TRBJ1-2
CDR3 protein: CASSPLGDRGAYGYTF
CDR3 DNA: TGTGCCAGCAGCCCCCTGGGGGACAGGGGCGCCTATGGCTACACCTTC

clone size: few
V gene: TRBV10-3
D gene: -
J gene: TRBJ1-6
CDR3 protein: CAISESGQGNSPLHF
CDR3 DNA: TGTGCCATCAGTGAGTCGGGGCAGGGCAATTCACCCCTCCACTTT

clone size: -
V gene: TRBV12-3/TRBV12-4
D gene: TRBD1
J gene: TRBJ2-7
CDR3 protein: CASSPSRQGYEQYF
CDR3 DNA: TGTGCCAGCAGTCCCTCGAGACAGGGATACGAGCAGTACTTC

clone size: few
V gene: TRBV20-1
D gene: -
J gene: TRBJ1-4
CDR3 protein: CSAAGEVGEKLFF
CDR3 DNA: TGCAGTGCCGCGGGGGAAGTTGGTGAAAAACTGTTTTTT

clone size: few
V gene: TRBV12-3/TRBV12-4
D gene: -
J gene: TRBJ1-1
CDR3 protein: CASRQTKGSEAFF
CDR3 DNA: TGTGCCAGCAGGCAAACCAAGGGCTCTGAAGCTTTCTTT